This is a list of T cell receptor beta chains from one sample in a study of Graves' ophthalmopathy and Graves' hyperthyroidism. TCRdb called the multiplex PCR reads again in MiXCR, with one record for every CDR3 protein. The table records approximately 480,000 distinct CDR3 sequences, approximately 15% of them present only once. Material: blood. The receptors derive from a woman in her thirties with Graves' ophthalmopathy. Both conserved end residues are part of each CDR3. A D gene is named only where the DNA matches it firmly. The size field is filled for only some rows; it gives once, few, many or a size class.

CDR3 | DNA | size | J | V | D
CASTPGHPNTEAFF | TGTGCCAGCACCCCCGGACACCCGAACACTGAAGCTTTCTTT | few | TRBJ1-1 | TRBV11-1 | NA
CAWRKAFQETQYF | TGTGCCTGGAGGAAGGCTTTCCAAGAGACCCAGTACTTC | many | TRBJ2-5 | TRBV30 | NA
CASGLVAGVRSTGELFF | TGTGCTAGTGGTTTGGTAGCGGGAGTGAGGAGCACCGGGGAGCTGTTTTTT | many | TRBJ2-2 | TRBV12-5 | TRBD2
CASSGWDSSYEQYF | TGTGCCAGCAGCGGCTGGGACAGCTCCTACGAGCAGTACTTC | few | TRBJ2-7 | TRBV9 | TRBD1
CASSFAWGQGSEQYF | TGTGCCAGCAGTTTTGCTTGGGGACAGGGGTCCGAGCAGTACTTC | many | TRBJ2-7 | TRBV27 | TRBD1
CASSPMANTEAFF | TGTGCCAGCAGTCCCATGGCGAACACTGAAGCTTTCTTT | many | TRBJ1-1 | TRBV6-6 | NA
CASSLSEQGRGTEAFF | TGTGCCAGCAGTTTATCCGAACAGGGTCGAGGCACTGAAGCTTTCTTT | NA | TRBJ1-1 | TRBV28 | NA
CASRPLSGSGAGELFF | TGTGCCAGCAGACCCCTTAGCGGGAGTGGCGCCGGGGAGCTGTTTTTT | many | TRBJ2-2 | TRBV7-9 | TRBD2
CASSYSSGVRPQHF | TGTGCCAGCAGTTACTCTTCCGGGGTCAGACCCCAGCATTTT | many | TRBJ1-5 | TRBV6-5 | NA
CASSQHAGSYNSPLHF | TGCGCCAGCAGCCAACACGCCGGCTCCTATAATTCACCCCTCCACTTT | many | TRBJ1-6 | TRBV4-3 | NA
CASSIQRTGNSPLHF | TGTGCCAGTAGTATCCAGAGGACAGGGAATTCACCCCTCCACTTT | NA | TRBJ1-6 | TRBV19 | TRBD1
CASSPARGGPNTGELFF | TGTGCCAGCAGCCCCGCCAGAGGGGGGCCAAACACCGGGGAGCTGTTTTTT | many | TRBJ2-2 | TRBV9 | NA
CASRARLAGGGETQYF | TGTGCCAGCAGGGCAAGACTAGCGGGAGGGGGTGAGACCCAGTACTTC | NA | TRBJ2-5 | TRBV12-3/TRBV12-4 | TRBD2
CASSLDLRSDQYF | TGTGCCAGCAGCTTAGATCTGCGATCCGATCAGTACTTC | few | TRBJ2-7 | TRBV12-3/TRBV12-4 | NA
CASSMRDQETQYF | TGTGCCAGTAGTATGAGGGATCAAGAGACCCAGTACTTC | NA | TRBJ2-5 | TRBV19 | NA
CASRTGPNSPLHF | TGTGCCAGCAGGACAGGGCCTAATTCACCCCTCCACTTT | many | TRBJ1-6 | TRBV27 | TRBD1
CASSERQGLTEAFF | TGTGCCAGCAGTGAGCGACAGGGGTTGACTGAAGCTTTCTTT | NA | TRBJ1-1 | TRBV6-1 | TRBD1
CSASDRAIYEQYF | TGCAGTGCTAGTGACAGGGCAATCTACGAGCAGTACTTC | many | TRBJ2-7 | TRBV20-1 | TRBD1
CASSFQGYSYYGYTF | TGTGCCAGCAGTTTCCAGGGCTACTCATACTATGGTTACACCTTC | NA | TRBJ1-2 | TRBV28 | NA
CASSDLQTGYTEAFF | TGTGCCAGCAGTGACCTTCAGACAGGGTACACTGAAGCTTTCTTT | many | TRBJ1-1 | TRBV6-1 | TRBD1
CSVEEGTSEQYF | TGCAGCGTTGAAGAAGGAACTAGCGAGCAGTACTTC | many | TRBJ2-7 | TRBV29-1 | NA
CASSSGTSGDQETQYF | TGTGCCAGCAGTTCCGGGACTAGCGGGGATCAAGAGACCCAGTACTTC | many | TRBJ2-5 | TRBV6-5 | TRBD2
CASSYRRDLGYGYTF | TGTGCCAGCAGTTACCGGCGCGATCTCGGCTATGGCTACACCTTC | many | TRBJ1-2 | TRBV6-5 | NA
CASSPCRHTGCNSPLHF | TGTGCCAGCTCACCTTGCCGACATACGGGCTGTAATTCACCCCTCCACTTT | NA | TRBJ1-6 | TRBV18 | NA
CASKRGVDPLGGGYTF | TGTGCCAGCAAGAGAGGGGTTGACCCATTAGGGGGGGGCTACACCTTC | many | TRBJ1-2 | TRBV6-1 | NA
CATRPGQGPNQPQHF | TGTGCCACCAGACCGGGACAGGGCCCCAATCAGCCCCAGCATTTT | many | TRBJ1-5 | TRBV15 | TRBD1
CASSLRGWYGFGNQPQHF | TGTGCCAGCAGTTTACGTGGGTGGTATGGTTTTGGCAATCAGCCCCAGCATTTT | many | TRBJ1-5 | TRBV28 | NA
CASSYSTGREPQHF | TGTGCCAGCAGTTACTCGACGGGAAGGGAGCCCCAGCATTTT | many | TRBJ1-5 | TRBV6-5 | NA
CASSAHRTLGYTF | TGTGCCAGCAGCGCCCACAGAACCCTTGGCTACACCTTC | many | TRBJ1-2 | TRBV9 | NA
CASSQEEGEVAKNIQYF | TGTGCCAGCAGCCAAGAAGAGGGGGAGGTAGCCAAAAACATTCAGTACTTC | NA | TRBJ2-4 | TRBV4-2 | NA
CATSSRQGQETQYF | TGTGCCACCAGCTCCAGACAGGGGCAAGAGACCCAGTACTTC | many | TRBJ2-5 | TRBV15 | TRBD1
CATSRAGTGLYEQYF | TGTGCCACCAGCAGAGCCGGGACAGGGCTATACGAGCAGTACTTC | many | TRBJ2-7 | TRBV15 | TRBD1
CASSFGREGYYEQYF | TGTGCCAGCAGCTTTGGTCGGGAAGGGTACTACGAGCAGTACTTC | many | TRBJ2-7 | TRBV7-8 | NA
CASSLGATFRGNEQYF | TGTGCCAGCAGCTTAGGGGCCACCTTTAGGGGGAACGAGCAGTACTTC | NA | TRBJ2-7 | TRBV11-2 | NA
CASRDRAFYGAFF | TGTGCCAGCAGGGACAGGGCTTTTTATGGAGCTTTCTTT | many | TRBJ1-1 | TRBV28 | TRBD1
CATSDFFSARETGELFF | TGTGCCACCAGTGATTTCTTTTCGGCCAGGGAGACCGGGGAGCTGTTTTTT | NA | TRBJ2-2 | TRBV24-1 | NA
CASSLRTGGVHTFF | TGTGCCAGCAGTCTAAGGACAGGGGGCGTCCACACTTTCTTT | NA | TRBJ1-1 | TRBV12-3/TRBV12-4 | TRBD1